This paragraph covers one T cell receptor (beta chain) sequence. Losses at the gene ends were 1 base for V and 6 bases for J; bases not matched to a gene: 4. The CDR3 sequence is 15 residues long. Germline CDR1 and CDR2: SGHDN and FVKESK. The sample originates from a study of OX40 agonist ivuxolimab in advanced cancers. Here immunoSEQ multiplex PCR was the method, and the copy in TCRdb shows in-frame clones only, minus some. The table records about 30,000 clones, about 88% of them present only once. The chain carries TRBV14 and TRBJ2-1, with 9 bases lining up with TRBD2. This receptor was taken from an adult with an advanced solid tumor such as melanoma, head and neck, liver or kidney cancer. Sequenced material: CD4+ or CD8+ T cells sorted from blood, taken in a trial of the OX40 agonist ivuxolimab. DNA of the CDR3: TGTGCCAGCAGCCAAGGGACTAGCGCCAGCAATGAGCAGTTCTTC. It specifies CASSQGTSASNEQFF.